What follows are 27 T cell receptor beta chains derived from one specimen sequenced in a study of shared clonotypes between healthy human individuals. Generated by immunoSEQ multiplex PCR, the TCRdb table keeps only in-frame clones and is missing some. The sample gives approximately 2,300,000 clones, approximately 90% of which show up once; approximately 0.39% is in the top ten. The sequencing input was naive CD4+ T cells from PBMCs. Subset: CD45RA+ positively selected. The receptor source for this set is a man younger than 35 in good health. Some clones in this sample may be carry-over from other donors' samples.

This chain uses TRBV6-1 with TRBJ2-7, with 11 bases that match TRBD1. The V segment lost 4 bases and the J segment 0 bases; nucleotides outside the gene matches: 8. Germline V lookup: CDR1 MNHNS, CDR2 SASEGT. The CDR3 extends over 17 amino acids. The CDR3 DNA is TGTGCCAGCAGTGGCCGAGGGACAGGGGGTATCTCCTACGAGCAGTACTTC. Translating gives CASSGRGTGGISYEQYF.

The rearrangement links TRBV7-8 to TRBJ2-2; 8 bases are shared with TRBD2. With V trimmed by 0 bases and J by 5 bases, 2 bases remained unmatched. Germline V gene sequence: CDR1 SGHVS, CDR2 FQNEAQ. The CDR3 sequence is 15 residues long. In DNA, the CDR3 is TGTGCCAGCAGCTTAGCGGCTAGCGGGACCGGGGAGCTGTTTTTT. Amino acids: CASSLAASGTGELFF.

V and J are TRBV27 and TRBJ1-2, with D uncertain. V was clipped by 0 bases and J by 8 bases, with 13 bases between them. Germline lookup yields CDR1 MNHEY and CDR2 SMNVEV (reference sequence). The CDR3 spans 14 residues. CDR3 bases: TGTGCCAGCAGTTTATCCTGGCGGCTAGGGGGCTACACCTTC. Amino acid sequence: CASSLSWRLGGYTF.

The chain uses TRBV6-1 and TRBJ1-5; 7 nucleotides match TRBD1. Trimming at V came to 0 bases and at J to 7 bases, leaving 6 bases not matched to a gene. The CDR3 sequence is 15 residues long. Germline CDR1 and CDR2: MNHNS and SASEGT. CDR3 nucleotides: TGTGCCAGCAGTGAAGCCCGACAGGGATTACAGCCCCAGCATTTT. This sequence encodes CASSEARQGLQPQHF.

The chain has TRBV7-9 and TRBJ1-1; 10 positions agree with TRBD1. The CDR3 consists of 15 residues. Germline CDR1 and CDR2: SEHNR and FQNEAQ (reference sequence). V was pared by 6 bases and J by 4 bases, with 8 bases of the junction left unmatched. The CDR3 DNA reads TGTGCCAGCAGTAGGGACAGGGGTTCGGGCACTGAAGCTTTCTTT. This encodes CASSRDRGSGTEAFF.

J is TRBJ2-3 and V is TRBV6-1, with 15 nucleotides matching TRBD2. The CDR3 is made up of 17 amino acids. CDR1 is MNHNS and CDR2 is SASEGT in the germline V gene. V shed 1 base, J shed 10 bases, and the junction held 9 bases outside the gene matches. The DNA for the CDR3 is TGTGCCAGCAGTGAAGGTTTTGGACTAGCGGGAGGGCCTTCGCAGTATTTT. Protein sequence: CASSEGFGLAGGPSQYF.

The CDR3: CSALQRSNEKLFF. CDR3 nucleotide sequence: TGCAGCGCTCTACAGCGAAGTAATGAAAAACTGTTTTTT. This chain links TRBV29-1 with TRBJ1-4; no reliable D call. Between the trimmed V and J ends, which lost 7 bases and 4 bases, there was a span of 13 bases. Germline V gives CDR1 SQVTM, CDR2 ANQGSEA. The CDR3 runs to 13 residues. Full variable domain (missing parts from reference TRBV29-1 and TRBJ1-4): SAVISQKPSRDICQRGTSLTIQCQVDSQVTMMFWYRQQPGQSLTLIATANQGSEATYESGFVIDKFPISRPNLTFSTLTVSNMSPEDSSIYLCSALQRSNEKLFFGSGTQLSVL.

The chain couples TRBV29-1 to TRBJ1-2; D gene uncertain. Germline V CDR1 and CDR2: SQVTM, ANQGSEA. Trimming left V 2 bases short and J 6 bases short, with 16 bases between. The CDR3 length is 14 residues. The DNA of the CDR3 is TGCAGCGTTGAAAAGGGCCTAGTATTGAATGGCTACACCTTC. Its translation is CSVEKGLVLNGYTF.

CDR3 bases: TGTGCCAGCAGAAGGACTGAGGCTAACTATGGCTACACCTTC. Translated, it gives CASRRTEANYGYTF. The chain couples TRBV7-9 to TRBJ1-2; D gene ambiguous. CDR1 and CDR2 (germline): SEHNR, FQNEAQ (reference sequence). V lost 6 bases and J lost 0, with 11 bases in between. The CDR3 spans 14 residues.

The V call is TRBV28, the J call TRBJ1-2; 7 bases are a match to TRBD1. The J segment lost 4 bases and the V segment lost 5 bases, leaving 7 bases of the junction unmatched. The CDR3 consists of 14 residues. From germline, CDR1 is MDHEN and CDR2 SYDVKM. CDR3 in amino acids: CASSGRDSFYGYTF. For the CDR3, the DNA is TGTGCCAGCAGTGGCCGGGACAGCTTCTATGGCTACACCTTC.

This chain connects TRBV6-5 to TRBJ2-7; 7 nucleotides agree with TRBD1. CDR1 is MNHEY and CDR2 is SVGAGI in the germline V gene. With 8 bases clipped from V and 1 base from J, the junction kept 5 bases outside the gene matches. This CDR3 spans 13 amino acids. DNA for the CDR3: TGTGCCAGCCGACAGGGACAGTCCTACGAGCAGTACTTC. It yields the protein CASRQGQSYEQYF.

V gene TRBV6-1 combines with J gene TRBJ1-1, with TRBD1 as a possible D gene (6 bases). CDR1 is MNHNS, CDR2 SASEGT, per germline. V was clipped by 4 bases and J by 5 bases, with 20 bases between them. CDR3 length: 16 residues. The CDR3, as DNA: TGTGCCAGCAGTGGGACGATAACAACAGGGTTGACTGAAGCTTTCTTT. It is translated as CASSGTITTGLTEAFF.

The chain employs TRBV7-9 and TRBJ2-3; TRBD1 might be the D (6 bases). CDR1 SEHNR and CDR2 FQNEAQ come from the germline V gene (reference sequence). V shed 5 bases and J shed 6 bases, with 18 bases lying between them. CDR3 size: 15 residues. Here the CDR3 DNA reads TGTGCCAGCAGCCATGCCCCCAGGGGATACGATACGCAGTATTTT. Protein sequence: CASSHAPRGYDTQYF.

This clone was recorded once. The chain links TRBV6-1 to TRBJ2-6, with D perhaps TRBD1 or TRBD2 (5 bases each). The V gene lost 7 bases and the J gene lost 4 bases, with 11 bases spanning the gap. Germline V lookup: CDR1 MNHNS, CDR2 SASEGT. The CDR3 is 14 amino acids. The CDR3 sequence: CASMGRSGANVLTF. The CDR3 DNA sequence: TGTGCCAGCATGGGACGGTCGGGGGCCAACGTCCTGACTTTC.

The chain is built from TRBV7-2 and TRBJ1-4; 10 bases map to TRBD1. The CDR3 is made up of 14 amino acids. The germline V gene has CDR1 SGHTA and CDR2 FQGNSA. V was pared by 5 bases and J by 8 bases, with 5 bases of the junction left unmatched. The CDR3 region is CASSDRGLGEKLFF. CDR3 DNA: TGTGCCAGCAGCGACAGGGGGCTTGGGGAAAAACTGTTTTTT.

The chain has TRBV5-1 and TRBJ2-4; 8 bases align to TRBD1. Germline loops: CDR1 SGHRS, CDR2 YFSETQ. Trimming at V came to 4 bases and at J to 0 bases, leaving 6 bases not matched to a gene. The CDR3 spans 16 residues. CDR3: CASSVTGGIAKNIQYF. CDR3 coding DNA: TGCGCCAGCAGCGTTACAGGGGGGATAGCCAAAAACATTCAGTACTTC.

The chain couples TRBV7-3 to TRBJ2-7, with 11 bases that match TRBD2. Trimming took 5 bases from V and 2 from J; bases not matched to a gene: 5. This CDR3 is 15 amino acids long. Germline V CDR1 and CDR2: SGHTA, FQGTGA. Here the CDR3 reads CASSQGLAAPYEQYF. DNA of the CDR3: TGTGCCAGCAGCCAGGGACTAGCGGCGCCCTACGAGCAGTACTTC.

Concerning this clone itself: The sample has other DNA sequences that encode this CDR3 too. In DNA form, the CDR3 reads TGTGCCAGCAGCCCCTTGGGTTCTGGGGCCAACGTCCTGACTTTC. Its protein product is CASSPLGSGANVLTF. The rearrangement uses TRBV9 and TRBJ2-6; unclear D gene. This CDR3 contains 15 residues. The V gene lost 4 bases and the J gene lost 1 base, with 9 bases spanning the gap. Germline V gene sequence: CDR1 SGDLS, CDR2 YYNGEE.

Of note for this clone: One end of the junction does not line up with germline, which may come from a read error. The genes are TRBV19 and TRBJ1-3; a weak D match, TRBD1 (5 bases). The CDR3 is made up of 15 amino acids. CDR1 LNHDA and CDR2 SQIVND come from the germline V gene (reference sequence). CDR3 residues: CASSMPWGSGSTIYF. For the CDR3, the DNA is TGTGCCAGTAGTATGCCCTGGGGCTCTGGAAGCACCATATATTTT.

This chain joins TRBV5-1 and TRBJ1-1; D may be TRBD1 (5 bases). CDR1 and CDR2 from the germline V gene are SGHRS and YFSETQ. CDR3 size: 14 residues. V was shortened by 4 bases and J by 1 base, with 11 bases between the two germline ends. The CDR3 loop reads CASSTSTANTEAFF. The CDR3 nucleotides are TGCGCCAGCAGCACGTCGACAGCGAACACTGAAGCTTTCTTT.

This clone was detected once. J is TRBJ1-1 and V is TRBV5-5; the D is unclear. CDR1 is SGHKS and CDR2 is YYEKEE in the germline V gene (reference sequence). Trimming removed 0 bases at V and 5 bases at J, with 11 bases between. CDR3 length equals 14 residues. In DNA, the CDR3 is TGTGCCAGCAGCTTGGTGAGTGAGGGTACTGAAGCTTTCTTT. Encoded protein: CASSLVSEGTEAFF.

The chain combines TRBV28 with TRBJ1-4; D might be TRBD1 (6 bases). The CDR3 spans 14 residues. Looked up from germline, CDR1 is MDHEN and CDR2 is SYDVKM. Trimming shortened V by 5 bases and J by 8 bases, and 15 bases separated the two germline ends. CDR3: CASSPQGFGEKLFF. The CDR3 DNA reads TGTGCCAGCAGTCCACAGGGTTTCGGGGAAAAACTGTTTTTT.

The DNA of the CDR3 is TGTGCCAGCAGTGAAATCGGAGCCAGGGTTGGGGAAAAACTGTTTTTT. Its translation is CASSEIGARVGEKLFF. The chain is built from TRBV6-1 and TRBJ1-4, with a possible D match to TRBD1 (5 bases). This CDR3 comprises 16 residues. Germline assignment: CDR1 MNHNS and CDR2 SASEGT. Trimming removed 2 bases at V and 8 bases at J, with 18 bases between.

The chain recombines TRBV6-6 with TRBJ1-1, with TRBD1 matching over 8 bases. V was pared by 6 bases and J by 1 base, with 7 bases of the junction left unmatched. This CDR3 is 15 amino acids long. CDR1 is MNHNY, CDR2 SVGAGI, per germline (reference sequence). The CDR3 bases are TGTGCCAGCAGCCTATGGACAGGGCGGAACACTGAAGCTTTCTTT. It specifies CASSLWTGRNTEAFF.

With respect to this clone: In the same sample, other DNA sequences code for this CDR3. The CDR3 sequence is CASRRQGQETQYF. CDR3 DNA: TGTGCCAGCAGACGACAGGGGCAAGAGACCCAGTACTTC. The V gene is TRBV28, the J gene TRBJ2-5, with TRBD1 matching over 8 bases. CDR1 is MDHEN, CDR2 SYDVKM, per germline. The V and J ends lost 6 bases and 2 bases, in that order; junction bases with no gene match: 2. This CDR3 region has 13 residues. Based on the CDR3 plus reference TRBV28 and TRBJ2-5, the full variable domain is DVKVTQSSRYLVKRTGEKVFLECVQDMDHENMFWYRQDPGLGLRLIYFSYDVKMKEKGDIPEGYSVSREKKERFSLILESASTNQTSMYLCASRRQGQETQYFGPGTRLLVL.

V and J are TRBV5-1 and TRBJ2-3; 11 positions match TRBD2. This CDR3 is 16 amino acids long. In germline, CDR1 is SGHRS, CDR2 YFSETQ. The ends lost 4 bases at V and 5 bases at J; junction bases unmatched: 9. In DNA, the CDR3 is TGCGCCAGCAGCCAGCTAGCGGGGGGAGCCGGAGATACGCAGTATTTT. This encodes CASSQLAGGAGDTQYF.

This chain connects TRBV7-9 to TRBJ2-2, with 7 bases aligning to TRBD1. J lost 4 bases, V lost 1 base, and 6 bases had no gene match. The CDR3 is 16 amino acids. CDR1 and CDR2 (germline): SEHNR, FQNEAQ (reference sequence). The CDR3 is CASSLVGGVGTGELFF. Written as DNA, the CDR3 is TGTGCCAGCAGCTTAGTAGGGGGCGTTGGCACCGGGGAGCTGTTTTTT.